This T cell receptor (beta chain) was sequenced during a study of blood T cell repertoires in COVID-19. Background on the study: Researchers got acute and convalescent COVID-19 samples from the United States, Italy and Spain. From T cells, B-cell-depleted T cells, or PBMCs came the material, which was cDNA or gDNA.

Sequencing used immunoSEQ multiplex PCR; TCRdb keeps in-frame clones, though not all of them. The sample records approximately 330,000 clones, roughly 87% being singletons. Looked up from germline, CDR1 is GTSNPN and CDR2 is SVGIG (reference sequence). The CDR3 has 15 residues. V was cut by 3 bases and J by 7 bases, with 21 bases left in between. Those enrolled in Seattle joined during active infection and were followed longitudinally afterward. The sample was peripheral blood. The receptor was derived from a young man with COVID-19, enrolled during active disease. The J gene is TRBJ1-2, the V gene TRBV30; D possibly corresponds to TRBD1 (6 bases). The CDR3 DNA sequence: TGTGCCTGGAGGGCACAGGGACACCTCCGTCGTGGCTACACCTTC. Its translation is CAWRAQGHLRRGYTF.